This TCR beta chain was documented in a study of identical twins. Comment on this clonotype: Its antigen is undetermined.

Findings of the study overall: Invariant cells of the MAIT and iNKT types might have partly distorted the zero-insertion analyses. Without tracking the same donors, conclusions rested on cross-sectional statistical analysis.

Looked up from germline, CDR1 is MNHEY and CDR2 is SVGAGI. The germline V and J ends were trimmed by 8 bases and 8 bases, with 12 bases remaining between them. CDR3 size: 11 residues. Each CDR3 protein gets one entry after TCRdb re-called the 5' RACE reads with MiXCR. Here the sample spans over 600,000 distinct CDR3 sequences, about 20% being singletons. The same data also went into a second study, on T cells expressing NK-cell markers. This second report adds: About 1.0-8% of CD8+ T cells in about 6 donors belonged to dominant NKG2C+ clonotypes. Questions lingered over whether expanded NKG2C+ T cell clones were HCMV-specific.

The chain couples TRBV6-5 to TRBJ1-2; D is unresolved. The TCR comes from a woman younger than 30 in good health. Sequencing used PBMCs. CDR3 sequence: CASQRAGGYTF. In DNA form, the CDR3 reads TGTGCCAGCCAGAGGGCAGGCGGCTACACCTTC.